This is a list of T cell receptor beta chains from one sample in a study of early T cells in non-severe SARS-CoV-2 infection. One entry per CDR3 protein results from TCRdb running MiXCR on the 5' RACE reads. Among tens of thousands of distinct CDR3 sequences, 8.5% to 10% were seen once, and the ten largest hold approximately 4%. Specimen: whole blood, collected at baseline. The source of these receptors is an adult who was a healthcare worker with PCR-confirmed SARS-CoV-2 infection or an uninfected control (not recorded which). CDR3s include the opening cysteine and the closing phenylalanine or tryptophan. The D gene is left open where the match is weak. For some rows the clone size is stated as once, few or many, or as a class when expanded; others skip it.

>-|TRBV19|TRBJ2-2|-|15
CASSIQSANTGELFF
TGTGCCAGTAGTATTCAGTCAGCGAACACCGGGGAGCTGTTTTTT
>few|TRBV24-1|TRBJ2-1|-|16
CATASPAGNSYNEQFF
TGTGCCACCGCCTCCCCCGCCGGGAATTCCTACAATGAGCAGTTCTTC
>-|TRBV7-9|TRBJ2-7|-|12
CASGRGPNEQYF
TGTGCCAGCGGTCGGGGGCCCAACGAGCAGTACTTC
>many|TRBV29-1|TRBJ1-3|-|13
CSAASGAGNTIYF
TGCAGCGCCGCATCGGGCGCTGGAAACACCATATATTTT
>few|TRBV10-2|TRBJ1-5|-|13
CASTSVGNQPQHF
TGCGCCAGCACCAGCGTAGGGAATCAGCCCCAGCATTTT
>few|TRBV12-3/TRBV12-4|TRBJ2-1|-|13
CASSPENFNEQFF
TGTGCCAGCAGTCCCGAAAACTTCAATGAGCAGTTCTTC
>-|TRBV4-2|TRBJ2-7|-|14
CASSPRYGPYEQYF
TGTGCCAGCAGCCCTCGTTACGGTCCCTACGAGCAGTACTTC
>few|TRBV5-4|TRBJ2-3|-|18
CASSLWVLGTPSTDTQYF
TGTGCCAGCAGCTTGTGGGTTCTCGGGACTCCTAGCACAGATACGCAGTATTTT
>few|TRBV27|TRBJ2-7|-|12
CASRPVRGEQYF
TGTGCCAGCAGACCGGTTCGGGGGGAGCAGTACTTC
>few|TRBV5-1|TRBJ2-5|TRBD1|14
CASSLTQGEKTQYF
TGCGCCAGCAGCCTGACCCAGGGGGAAAAGACCCAGTACTTC
>few|TRBV14|TRBJ2-2|TRBD2|18
CASSQVGTGLAMTGELFF
TGTGCCAGCAGCCAAGTTGGTACGGGACTAGCGATGACCGGGGAGCTGTTTTTT
>few|TRBV6-5|TRBJ1-5|-|15
CASSYSGLSNQPQHF
TGTGCCAGCAGTTACTCGGGGCTTAGCAATCAGCCCCAGCATTTT
>few|TRBV7-6|TRBJ1-4|-|20
CASSPKPQGRGVAVDEKLFF
TGTGCCAGCAGCCCGAAACCTCAGGGCAGGGGAGTGGCGGTAGACGAAAAACTGTTTTTT
>few|TRBV9|TRBJ1-3|-|14
CASSVGQGANTIYF
TGTGCCAGCAGCGTAGGGCAGGGCGCAAACACCATATATTTT
>many|TRBV20-1|TRBJ2-1|-|13
CSARPTGYNEQFF
TGCAGTGCCAGACCCACAGGATACAATGAGCAGTTCTTC
>few|TRBV3-1|TRBJ1-5|-|13
CASSQVGNQPQHF
TGTGCCAGCAGCCAAGTCGGCAATCAGCCCCAGCATTTT
>-|TRBV12-5|TRBJ1-2|-|17
CASGLVGLILPNYGYTF
TGTGCTAGTGGTTTGGTAGGGTTGATCCTCCCTAACTATGGCTACACCTTC
>-|TRBV10-1|TRBJ2-3|-|16
CASSDSLAESADTQYF
TGCGCCAGCAGTGACTCGCTAGCCGAATCCGCAGATACGCAGTATTTT
>-|TRBV14|TRBJ2-1|TRBD2|17
CASSQSLGGGPGNEQFF
TGTGCCAGCAGCCAATCCCTAGGCGGGGGGCCTGGCAATGAGCAGTTCTTC
>once|TRBV28|TRBJ1-2|-|15
CASSAQGIYASGYTF
TGTGCCAGCAGTGCGCAGGGTATATATGCTTCGGGCTACACCTTC
>-|TRBV20-1|TRBJ1-3|-|15
CSARGPGGSGNTIYF
TGCAGTGCTAGAGGCCCGGGGGGCTCTGGAAACACCATATATTTT
>few|TRBV12-3/TRBV12-4|TRBJ2-2|-|15
CASSLRQKNTGELFF
TGTGCCAGCAGTTTGAGACAAAAGAACACCGGGGAGCTGTTTTTT